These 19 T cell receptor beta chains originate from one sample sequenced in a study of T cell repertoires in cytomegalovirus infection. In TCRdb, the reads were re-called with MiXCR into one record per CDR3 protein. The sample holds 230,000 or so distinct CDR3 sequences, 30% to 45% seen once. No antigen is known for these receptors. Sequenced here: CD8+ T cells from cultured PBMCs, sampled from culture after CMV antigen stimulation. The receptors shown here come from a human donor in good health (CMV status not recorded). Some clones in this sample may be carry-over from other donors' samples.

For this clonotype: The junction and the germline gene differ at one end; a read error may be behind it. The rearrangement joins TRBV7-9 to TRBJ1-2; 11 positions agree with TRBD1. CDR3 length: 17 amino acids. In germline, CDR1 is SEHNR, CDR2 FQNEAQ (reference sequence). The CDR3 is CASGFLGTGGRDYGYTF. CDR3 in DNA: TGTGCCAGCGGCTTCCTGGGGACAGGGGGAAGGGACTATGGCTACACCTTC.

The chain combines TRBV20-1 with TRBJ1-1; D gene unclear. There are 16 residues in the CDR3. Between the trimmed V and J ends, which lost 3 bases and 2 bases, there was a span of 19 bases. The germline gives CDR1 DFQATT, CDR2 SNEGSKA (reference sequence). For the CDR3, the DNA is TGCAGTGCTAGGTCTGGACTTTCCTCGTCTAACACTGAAGCTTTCTTT. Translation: CSARSGLSSSNTEAFF.

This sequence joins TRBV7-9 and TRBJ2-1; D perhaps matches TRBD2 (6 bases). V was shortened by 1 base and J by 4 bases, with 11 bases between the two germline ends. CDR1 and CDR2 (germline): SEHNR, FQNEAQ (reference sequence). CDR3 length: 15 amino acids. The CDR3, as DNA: TGTGCCAGCAGCTTAGAGAGGGGAGGATACAATGAGCAGTTCTTC. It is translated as CASSLERGGYNEQFF.

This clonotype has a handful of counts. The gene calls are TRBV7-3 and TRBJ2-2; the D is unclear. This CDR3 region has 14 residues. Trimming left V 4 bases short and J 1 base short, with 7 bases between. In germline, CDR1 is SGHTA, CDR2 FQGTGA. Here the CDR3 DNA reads TGTGCCAGCAGCTCCCTCGGGAACACCGGGGAGCTGTTTTTT. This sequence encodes CASSSLGNTGELFF.

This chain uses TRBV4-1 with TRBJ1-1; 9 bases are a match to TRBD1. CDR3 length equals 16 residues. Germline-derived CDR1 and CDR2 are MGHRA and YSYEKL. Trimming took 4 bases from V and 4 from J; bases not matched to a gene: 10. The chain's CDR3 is CASSLHLGQGFTEAFF. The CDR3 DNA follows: TGCGCCAGCAGCCTACACCTGGGACAGGGATTCACTGAAGCTTTCTTT.

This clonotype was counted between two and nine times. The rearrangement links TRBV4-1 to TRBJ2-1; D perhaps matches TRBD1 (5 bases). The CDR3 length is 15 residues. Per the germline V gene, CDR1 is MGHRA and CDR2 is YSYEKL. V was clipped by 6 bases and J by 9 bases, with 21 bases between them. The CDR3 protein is CASRKHPSQGIEQFF. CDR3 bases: TGCGCCAGCAGAAAGCACCCTTCTCAGGGAATTGAGCAGTTCTTC.

This chain's CDR3 is CASSLARHEQYF. The CDR3 DNA sequence: TGTGCCAGCAGTTTAGCGCGCCACGAGCAGTACTTC. V is TRBV12-3 or TRBV12-4 and J is TRBJ2-7, with D hard to call. This CDR3 is built from 12 residues. V was cut by 0 bases and J by 5 bases, with 5 bases left in between.

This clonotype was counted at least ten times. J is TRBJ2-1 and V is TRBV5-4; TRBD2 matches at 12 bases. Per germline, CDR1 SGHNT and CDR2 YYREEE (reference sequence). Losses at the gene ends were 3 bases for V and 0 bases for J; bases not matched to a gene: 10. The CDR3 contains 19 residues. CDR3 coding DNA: TGTGCCAGCAGCTCTCTAGCGGGGGGGACGTTAAGCTCCTACAATGAGCAGTTCTTC. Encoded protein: CASSSLAGGTLSSYNEQFF.

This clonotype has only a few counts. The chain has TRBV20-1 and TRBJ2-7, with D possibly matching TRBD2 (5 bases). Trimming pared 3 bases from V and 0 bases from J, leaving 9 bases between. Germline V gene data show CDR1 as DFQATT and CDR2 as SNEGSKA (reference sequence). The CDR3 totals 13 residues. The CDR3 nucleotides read TGCAGTGCTAGCGAGGGTACCTCCTACGAGCAGTACTTC. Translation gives CSASEGTSYEQYF.

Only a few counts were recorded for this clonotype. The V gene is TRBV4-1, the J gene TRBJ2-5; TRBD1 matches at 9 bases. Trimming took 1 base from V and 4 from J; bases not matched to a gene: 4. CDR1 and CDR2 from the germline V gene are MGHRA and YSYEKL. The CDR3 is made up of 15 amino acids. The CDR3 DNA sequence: TGCGCCAGCAGCCAAGGACAGGGGGGGGGAGAGACCCAGTACTTC. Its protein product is CASSQGQGGGETQYF.

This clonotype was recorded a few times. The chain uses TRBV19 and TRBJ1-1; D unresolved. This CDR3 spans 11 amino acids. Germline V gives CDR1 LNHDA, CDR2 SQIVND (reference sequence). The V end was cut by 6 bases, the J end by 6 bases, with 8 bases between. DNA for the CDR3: TGTGCCAGTAGGCGGGGTCCTGAAGCTTTCTTT. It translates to CASRRGPEAFF. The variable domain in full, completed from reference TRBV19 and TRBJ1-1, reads DGGITQSPKYLFRKEGQNVTLSCEQNLNHDAMYWYRQDPGQGLRLIYYSQIVNDFQKGDIAEGYSVSREKKESFPLTVTSAQKNPTAFYLCASRRGPEAFFGQGTRLTVV.

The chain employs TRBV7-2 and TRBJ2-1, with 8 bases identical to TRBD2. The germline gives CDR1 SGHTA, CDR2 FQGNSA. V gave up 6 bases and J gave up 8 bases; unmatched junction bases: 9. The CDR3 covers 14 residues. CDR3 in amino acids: CASRDRGLADEQFF. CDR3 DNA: TGTGCCAGCAGGGACCGTGGACTAGCAGATGAGCAGTTCTTC.

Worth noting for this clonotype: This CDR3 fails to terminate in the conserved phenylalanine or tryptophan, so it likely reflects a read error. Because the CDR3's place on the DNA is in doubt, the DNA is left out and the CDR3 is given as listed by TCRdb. The CDR3: CASGLVSVIGAVPYNVQLY. The rearrangement uses TRBV12-5 and TRBJ2-1; no check of the table's D call, TRBD2, against the DNA was made. The CDR3 adds up to 19 amino acids, both ends counted. CDR1 is LGHNT, CDR2 FRNRAP, per germline.

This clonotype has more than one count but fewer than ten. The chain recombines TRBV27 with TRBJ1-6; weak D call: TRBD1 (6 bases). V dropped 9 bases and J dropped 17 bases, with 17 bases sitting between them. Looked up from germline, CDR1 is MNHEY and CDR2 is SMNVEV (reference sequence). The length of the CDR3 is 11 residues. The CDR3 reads CASGQSNLVHF. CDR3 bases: TGTGCCAGTGGACAGTCCAATCTTGTCCACTTT.

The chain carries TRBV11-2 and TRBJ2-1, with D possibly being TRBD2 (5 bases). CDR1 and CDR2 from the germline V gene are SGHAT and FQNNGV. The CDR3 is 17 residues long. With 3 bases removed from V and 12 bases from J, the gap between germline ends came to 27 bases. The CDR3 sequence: CASSFLNPTSPGSGQFF. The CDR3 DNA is TGTGCCAGCAGCTTCCTTAACCCCACGTCCCCGGGGTCAGGGCAGTTCTTC.

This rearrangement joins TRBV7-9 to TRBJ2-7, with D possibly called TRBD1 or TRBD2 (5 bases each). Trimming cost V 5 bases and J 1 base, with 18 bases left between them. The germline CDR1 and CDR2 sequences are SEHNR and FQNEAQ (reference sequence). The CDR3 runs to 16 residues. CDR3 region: CASSPSGAPQSYEQYF. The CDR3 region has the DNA TGTGCCAGCAGCCCCTCCGGGGCCCCACAATCCTACGAGCAGTACTTC.

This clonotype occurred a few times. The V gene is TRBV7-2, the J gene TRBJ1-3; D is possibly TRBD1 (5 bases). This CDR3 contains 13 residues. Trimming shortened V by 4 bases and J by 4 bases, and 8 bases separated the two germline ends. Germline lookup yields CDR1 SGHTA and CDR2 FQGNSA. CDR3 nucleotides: TGTGCCAGCAGCTGGGGCATCGGAAACACCATATATTTT. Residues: CASSWGIGNTIYF.

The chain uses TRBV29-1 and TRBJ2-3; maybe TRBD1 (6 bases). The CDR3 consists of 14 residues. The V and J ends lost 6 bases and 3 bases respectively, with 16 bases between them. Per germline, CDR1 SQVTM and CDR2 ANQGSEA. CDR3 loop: CSVSGEQNTDTQYF. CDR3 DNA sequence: TGCAGCGTCTCAGGGGAGCAAAATACAGATACGCAGTATTTT.

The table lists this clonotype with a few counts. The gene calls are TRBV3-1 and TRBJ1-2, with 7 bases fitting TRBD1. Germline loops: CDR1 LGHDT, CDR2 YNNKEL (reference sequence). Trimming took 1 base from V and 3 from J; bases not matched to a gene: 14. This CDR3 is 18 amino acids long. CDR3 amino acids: CASSQGTGTLYPHYGYTF. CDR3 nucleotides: TGTGCCAGCAGCCAAGGGACAGGAACCCTTTACCCCCACTATGGCTACACCTTC.